This T cell receptor beta chain was captured in a study of PD-1 blockade in classical Hodgkin lymphoma. Study-wide results and caveats: By C4D1, diversity of CD4+ TCRs had risen significantly, whereas that of CD8+ TCRs had not.

This CDR3 spans 16 amino acids. The V end lost 1 base, the J end lost 1 base, and 12 bases lay between the germline ends. Germline CDR1 reads SGHAT; CDR2 reads FQNNGV. Generated by immunoSEQ multiplex PCR, the TCRdb table keeps only in-frame clones and is missing some. This table has approximately 29,000 clones, approximately 80% appearing once. The time point: cycle 4 day 1 (C4D1), after about 6 weeks of nivolumab. Each and every patient relapsed after autologous stem cell transplantation, and patients got differing brentuximab vedotin exposure. Regarding this clone: What it binds is not known.

The sequence derives from a human donor with classical Hodgkin lymphoma. The rearrangement joins TRBV11-2 to TRBJ2-3; D possibly corresponds to TRBD2 (5 bases). The sample consisted of peripheral blood mononuclear cells (PBMCs), taken before the fourth cycle of nivolumab. The CDR3 protein is CASSLGRGLGTDTQYF. DNA of the CDR3: TGTGCCAGCAGCTTAGGTCGGGGTTTGGGCACAGATACGCAGTATTTT.